The present TCR beta chain was sequenced within a study of T cell responses to AZD1222 COVID-19 vaccine. Overall study findings and caveats: Among vaccine-associated CD4 TCRs, coverage spanned spike, with dominance at 160-218 and 743-854.

The assay was immunoSEQ multiplex PCR, and TCRdb's table has in-frame clones only and misses some. The data show about 120,000 clones, roughly 90% seen once. The CDR3 length is 15 residues. Germline loops: CDR1 SGDLS, CDR2 YYNGEE. The ends lost 0 bases at V and 1 base at J; junction bases unmatched: 1. About this clone: Its cognate antigen is unknown.

Source: peripheral blood, taken on day 0 of AZD1222 vaccination. The TCR originated in an adult in good health. This sequence joins TRBV9 and TRBJ2-1; 7 bases are a match to TRBD2. The CDR3 protein is CASSVAGGSYNEQFF. The CDR3 nucleotides are TGTGCCAGCAGCGTAGCGGGGGGTTCCTACAATGAGCAGTTCTTC.